This T cell receptor (beta chain) was recovered during a study of T cell repertoires and HLA-DP antigens. Whole-study context: DNA input averaged 218.4 ng in sorted CD137+CD4+ and 1,200 ng in pre-culture CD4+. Study-wide points: Against one allele, clones undetected before culture averaged approximately 36%; against the other, under 65%.

Only in-frame clones appear in the TCRdb table, and some are missing; sequencing was by immunoSEQ multiplex PCR. The table has about 89,000 clones, about nine tenths seen once. The ends were cut back, 3 bases at V and 3 bases at J, with 12 bases in the middle. This CDR3 has 15 residues. The germline gives CDR1 SGHTA, CDR2 FQGNSA. Of note for this clone: Its antigen is as yet unknown.

Purity of the untouched CD4+ T cells was approximately 98%. The sequence derives from a man over 45 in good health and CMV-seronegative. Sequenced: CD4+ T cells from PBMCs. J is TRBJ2-1 and V is TRBV7-2; TRBD2 is a possible D gene (6 bases). The CDR3 bases are TGTGCCAGCAGCTTGGGTGCGGGGATCTACAATGAGCAGTTCTTC. Amino acid sequence: CASSLGAGIYNEQFF.